The 21 T cell receptor beta chains below come from one sample, sequenced in a study of shared clonotypes between healthy human individuals (dated by TCRdb to 2020 to 2022). The method was the immunoSEQ multiplex PCR assay. TCRdb retrieved this table from immuneACCESS and kept in-frame rearrangements only. Not all clones are present; in checked studies, unresolved V genes account for under half, and no reason is known for the remainder. Across this sample there are 2 million or so clones, with 95% seen only once. The ten top clones hold 0.13% of the sample. The sample was naive CD4+ T cells sorted from blood. Explained via the paper, the cell subset or site label denotes: CD45RA+ positively selected. The origin of the receptors is a man aged 18 to 29 in good health.

The chain uses TRBV6-4 and TRBJ2-3, with TRBD2 as a possible D gene (6 bases). Germline loops: CDR1 MRHNA, CDR2 SNTAGT. V lost 8 bases, J lost 1 base, and 10 bases lay in between. This CDR3 is 13 amino acids long. The chain's CDR3 is CASGEEGTDTQYF. CDR3 nucleotide sequence: TGTGCCAGCGGGGAGGAGGGCACAGATACGCAGTATTTT.

CDR3 nucleotide sequence: TGTGCCAGCAGCTCTTCGGACAGGGGTGCAGATACGCAGTATTTT. Translation gives CASSSSDRGADTQYF. The rearrangement uses TRBV7-9 and TRBJ2-3, with TRBD1 matching 9 bases. Trimming at V came to 4 bases and at J to 4 bases, leaving 6 bases not matched to a gene. Germline-derived CDR1 and CDR2 are SEHNR and FQNEAQ (reference sequence). The CDR3 covers 15 residues. Complete variable domain (other parts from reference TRBV7-9 and TRBJ2-3): DTGVSQNPRHKITKRGQNVTFRCDPISEHNRLYWYRQTLGQGPEFLTYFQNEAQLEKSRLLSDRFSAERPKGSFSTLEIQRTEQGDSAMYLCASSSSDRGADTQYFGPGTRLTVL.

The chain has TRBV25-1 and TRBJ1-2, with a weak D call TRBD1 (6 bases). The ends were cut back, 8 bases at V and 4 bases at J, with 26 bases in the middle. CDR1 and CDR2 from the germline V gene are MGHDK and SYGVNS. The CDR3 length is 17 residues. CDR3 residues: CASGRHGFQQGPYGYTF. In DNA, the CDR3 is TGTGCCAGCGGGCGGCATGGCTTTCAGCAGGGGCCCTATGGCTACACCTTC.

V gene TRBV27 combines with J gene TRBJ2-7; D might be TRBD2 (5 bases). V shed 8 bases and J shed 2 bases, with 16 bases lying between them. Germline loops: CDR1 MNHEY, CDR2 SMNVEV (reference sequence). CDR3 length: 14 residues. CDR3 DNA sequence: TGTGCCAGCCGACGTGGCGGGCTCACCTACGAGCAGTACTTC. Amino acids: CASRRGGLTYEQYF.

The rearrangement links TRBV2 to TRBJ1-3; TRBD1 agrees at 7 bases. The CDR3 length is 14 residues. The germline CDR1 and CDR2 sequences are SNHLY and FYNNEI. Losses at the gene ends were 6 bases for V and 4 bases for J; bases not matched to a gene: 6. The DNA of the CDR3 is TGTGCCAGCAGCGACGGGACAGTAGGAAACACCATATATTTT. Translating it yields CASSDGTVGNTIYF.

The CDR3 sequence: CASSLRAYGYTF. The CDR3 DNA sequence: TGTGCCAGCAGTTTACGGGCTTATGGCTACACCTTC. This sequence joins TRBV28 and TRBJ1-2, with unresolved D. This CDR3 has 12 residues. V was shortened by 2 bases and J by 5 bases, with 6 bases between the two germline ends. Germline-derived CDR1 and CDR2 are MDHEN and SYDVKM.

A single count supports this clone. J is TRBJ1-5 and V is TRBV10-1; D gene unclear. V gave up 3 bases and J gave up 3 bases, with 6 bases separating them. The CDR3 loop spans 13 amino acids. From germline, CDR1 is WNHNN and CDR2 SYGVQD (reference sequence). The CDR3 bases are TGCGCCAGCAGTGAAAGCTACAATCAGCCCCAGCATTTT. It codes for CASSESYNQPQHF.

This rearrangement joins TRBV6-1 to TRBJ2-2; 7 positions agree with TRBD1. Trimming cost V 4 bases and J 6 bases; bases outside gene matches: 5. This CDR3 spans 14 amino acids. The germline V gene has CDR1 MNHNS and CDR2 SASEGT. The CDR3 region is CASSVTGPPGELFF. As DNA, the CDR3 is TGTGCCAGCAGTGTGACAGGGCCCCCCGGGGAGCTGTTTTTT.

The chain employs TRBV7-9 and TRBJ1-4; D call uncertain. This CDR3 has 15 residues. Per germline, CDR1 SEHNR and CDR2 FQNEAQ (reference sequence). The V end lost 2 bases, the J end lost 8 bases, and 15 bases lay between the germline ends. CDR3 loop: CASSLFLLAEEKLFF. CDR3 DNA sequence: TGTGCCAGCAGCTTATTTTTGCTGGCGGAGGAAAAACTGTTTTTT.

V usage is TRBV10-3 and J usage is TRBJ1-5; D unclear. Trimming removed 3 bases at V and 6 bases at J, with 6 bases between. Germline CDR1 ENHRY, CDR2 SYGVKD. This CDR3 has 12 amino acids. Here the CDR3 reads CAISDLFQPQHF. CDR3 DNA sequence: TGTGCCATCAGTGACTTATTTCAGCCCCAGCATTTT.

The chain links TRBV5-4 to TRBJ2-3; D may be TRBD1 or TRBD2 (6 bases each). From germline, CDR1 is SGHNT and CDR2 YYREEE (reference sequence). V shed 1 base and J shed 5 bases, with 14 bases lying between them. This CDR3 comprises 15 residues. CDR3 sequence reads: CASSLLGGREDTQYF. The CDR3 DNA reads TGTGCCAGCAGCTTGCTAGGGGGGCGGGAAGATACGCAGTATTTT.

The chain recombines TRBV30 with TRBJ1-2, with TRBD1 matching over 9 bases. Germline-derived CDR1 and CDR2 are GTSNPN and SVGIG (reference sequence). With V trimmed by 5 bases and J by 2 bases, 12 bases remained unmatched. The CDR3 contains 16 residues. CDR3 coding DNA: TGTGCCTGGGGGGCCTCCGGGACAGGGAGGAACTATGGCTACACCTTC. It yields the protein CAWGASGTGRNYGYTF.

V and J are TRBV4-3 and TRBJ1-2; D is ambiguous. In germline, CDR1 is LGHNA, CDR2 YSLEER. CDR3 length equals 15 residues. Trimming took 0 bases from V and 8 from J, leaving 16 bases between them. This chain's CDR3 is CASSQDMPFTAGYTF. In DNA, the CDR3 is TGCGCCAGCAGCCAAGATATGCCCTTCACGGCGGGCTACACCTTC.

The chain combines TRBV28 with TRBJ1-5; TRBD1 is a possible D gene (6 bases). Germline V gene data show CDR1 as MDHEN and CDR2 as SYDVKM. The CDR3 runs to 14 residues. The V end was cut by 7 bases, the J end by 9 bases, with 19 bases between. The CDR3 reads CASTRGTVYRPQHF. The CDR3 DNA sequence: TGTGCCAGCACTAGGGGGACGGTCTATCGGCCCCAGCATTTT.

The chain uses TRBV11-2 and TRBJ2-7; no clear D gene. The CDR3 is 15 amino acids. CDR1 and CDR2 (germline): SGHAT, FQNNGV. The ends were cut back, 3 bases at V and 1 base at J, with 13 bases in the middle. The CDR3 is CASSFIRGGSYEQYF. The DNA for the CDR3 is TGTGCCAGCAGCTTTATCAGAGGCGGATCCTACGAGCAGTACTTC.

The sample holds a few counts of this clone. The chain uses TRBV6-5 and TRBJ1-2, with D possibly TRBD1 on 6 matching bases. Germline V gene lookup returns CDR1 MNHEY and CDR2 SVGAGI. V was cut by 5 bases and J by 2 bases, with 15 bases left in between. The CDR3 length is 15 residues. The CDR3 nucleotides read TGTGCCAGCAGTCGCGGGACAAAGAAGAACTATGGCTACACCTTC. Its translation: CASSRGTKKNYGYTF.

This rearrangement joins TRBV30 to TRBJ2-3, with no clear D. The germline V and J ends were trimmed by 0 bases and 0 bases, with 10 bases remaining between them. Looked up from germline, CDR1 is GTSNPN and CDR2 is SVGIG (reference sequence). This CDR3 spans 15 amino acids. CDR3 in amino acids: CAWSVPGASTDTQYF. CDR3 nucleotides: TGTGCCTGGAGTGTCCCAGGTGCTAGCACAGATACGCAGTATTTT.

V usage is TRBV5-6 and J usage is TRBJ1-4; 7 nucleotides agree with TRBD1. CDR3 length equals 19 residues. The germline V gene encodes CDR1 SGHDT and CDR2 YYEEEE. Germline trimming cut 3 bases from V and 6 bases from J; bases unmatched to any gene: 20. CDR3 residues: CASSSPETGNVGQYEKLFF. CDR3 coding DNA: TGTGCCAGCAGCTCCCCAGAGACAGGGAACGTGGGGCAATATGAAAAACTGTTTTTT.

The sample holds many counts of this clone. The chain has TRBV20-1 and TRBJ2-2; D unclear. The CDR3 is made up of 11 amino acids. The V gene lost 6 bases and the J gene lost 6 bases, with 8 bases spanning the gap. Germline V gives CDR1 DFQATT, CDR2 SNEGSKA (reference sequence). CDR3 protein: CSAASPGELFF. The CDR3, as DNA: TGCAGTGCCGCCTCCCCCGGGGAGCTGTTTTTT.

The chain couples TRBV6-5 to TRBJ2-7; D is unresolved. The CDR3 is 11 residues long. V was cut by 7 bases and J by 3 bases, with 7 bases left in between. From germline, CDR1 is MNHEY and CDR2 SVGAGI. CDR3 protein: CASTDFYEQYF. CDR3 nucleotide sequence: TGTGCCAGCACGGATTTCTACGAGCAGTACTTC.

This chain joins TRBV6-5 and TRBJ2-4, with D possibly TRBD1 on 6 matching bases. CDR3 length: 15 amino acids. Trimming pared 2 bases from V and 2 bases from J, leaving 10 bases between. Per germline, CDR1 MNHEY and CDR2 SVGAGI. CDR3 sequence (DNA): TGTGCCAGCAGTTACGATGGGGGCACCAAAAACATTCAGTACTTC. Its translation is CASSYDGGTKNIQYF.